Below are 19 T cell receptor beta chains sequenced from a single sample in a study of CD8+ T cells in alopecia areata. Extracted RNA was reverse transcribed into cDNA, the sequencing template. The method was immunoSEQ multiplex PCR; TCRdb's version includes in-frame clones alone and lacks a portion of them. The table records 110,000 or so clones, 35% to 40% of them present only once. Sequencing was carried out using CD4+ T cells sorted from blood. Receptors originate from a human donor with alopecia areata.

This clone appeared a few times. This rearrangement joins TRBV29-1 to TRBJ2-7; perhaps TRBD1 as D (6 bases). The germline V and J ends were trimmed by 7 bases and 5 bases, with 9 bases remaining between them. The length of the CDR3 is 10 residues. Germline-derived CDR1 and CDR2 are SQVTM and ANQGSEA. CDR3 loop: CSAWTDEQYF. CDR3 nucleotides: TGCAGCGCGTGGACAGACGAGCAGTACTTC.

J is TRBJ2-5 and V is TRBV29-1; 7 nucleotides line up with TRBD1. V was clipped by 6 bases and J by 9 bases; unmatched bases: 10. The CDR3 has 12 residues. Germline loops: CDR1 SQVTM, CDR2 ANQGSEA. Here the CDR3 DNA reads TGCAGCGTGACAGGGTCAACCCAAGCCCAGTACTTC. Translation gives CSVTGSTQAQYF.

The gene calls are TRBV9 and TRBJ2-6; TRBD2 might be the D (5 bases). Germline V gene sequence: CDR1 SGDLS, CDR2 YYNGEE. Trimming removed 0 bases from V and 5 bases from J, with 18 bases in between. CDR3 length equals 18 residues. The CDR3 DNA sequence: TGTGCCAGCAGCGTAGACGGGGTTCGGTCCACTCGGGCCAACGTCCTGACTTTC. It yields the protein CASSVDGVRSTRANVLTF.

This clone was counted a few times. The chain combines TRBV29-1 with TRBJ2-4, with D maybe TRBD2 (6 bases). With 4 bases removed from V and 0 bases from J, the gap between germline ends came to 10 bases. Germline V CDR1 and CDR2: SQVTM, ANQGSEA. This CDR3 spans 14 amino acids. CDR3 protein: CSVAVGLAKNIQYF. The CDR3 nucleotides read TGCAGCGTTGCCGTGGGACTAGCCAAAAACATTCAGTACTTC. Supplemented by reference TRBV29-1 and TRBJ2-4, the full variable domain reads SAVISQKPSRDICQRGTSLTIQCQVDSQVTMMFWYRQQPGQSLTLIATANQGSEATYESGFVIDKFPISRPNLTFSTLTVSNMSPEDSSIYLCSVAVGLAKNIQYFGAGTRLSVL.

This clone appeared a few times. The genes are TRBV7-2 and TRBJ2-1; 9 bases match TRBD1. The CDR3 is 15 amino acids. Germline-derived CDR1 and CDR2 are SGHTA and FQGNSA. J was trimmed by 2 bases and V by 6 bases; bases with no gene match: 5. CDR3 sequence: CASRRTGGPYNEQFF. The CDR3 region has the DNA TGTGCCAGCAGGAGAACAGGGGGCCCCTACAATGAGCAGTTCTTC.

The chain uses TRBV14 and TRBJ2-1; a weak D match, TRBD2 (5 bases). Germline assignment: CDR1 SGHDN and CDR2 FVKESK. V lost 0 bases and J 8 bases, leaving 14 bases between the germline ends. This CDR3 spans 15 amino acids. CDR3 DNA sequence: TGTGCCAGCAGCCAAGAGTTGTTGAGAGCGGATGAGCAGTTCTTC. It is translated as CASSQELLRADEQFF.

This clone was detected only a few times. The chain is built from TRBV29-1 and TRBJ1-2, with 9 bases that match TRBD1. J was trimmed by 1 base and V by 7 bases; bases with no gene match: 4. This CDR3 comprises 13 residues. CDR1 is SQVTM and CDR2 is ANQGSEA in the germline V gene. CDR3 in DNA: TGCAGCGCCGGGACAGGGAGTAACTATGGCTACACCTTC. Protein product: CSAGTGSNYGYTF.

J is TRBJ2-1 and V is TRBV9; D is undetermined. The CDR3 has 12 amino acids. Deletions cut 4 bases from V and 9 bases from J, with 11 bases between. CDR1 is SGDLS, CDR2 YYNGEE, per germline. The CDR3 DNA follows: TGTGCCAGCAGCCAACCCCATGGTGAGCAGTTCTTC. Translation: CASSQPHGEQFF.

The CDR3: CASSYSRGTYEQYF. The CDR3 DNA reads as TGTGCCAGCAGTTACTCGAGGGGGACCTACGAGCAGTACTTC. The V and J genes are TRBV6-6 and TRBJ2-7; D possibly corresponds to TRBD1 (6 bases). CDR1 is MNHNY, CDR2 SVGAGI, per germline (reference sequence). This CDR3 has 14 residues. Trimming left V 0 bases short and J 2 bases short, with 8 bases between.

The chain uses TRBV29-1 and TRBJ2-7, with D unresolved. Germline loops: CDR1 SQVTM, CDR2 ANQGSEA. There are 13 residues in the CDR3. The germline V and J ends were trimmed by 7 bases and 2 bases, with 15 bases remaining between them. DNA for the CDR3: TGCAGCGCCGGAGCAGCACCAACCTACGAGCAGTACTTC. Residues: CSAGAAPTYEQYF.

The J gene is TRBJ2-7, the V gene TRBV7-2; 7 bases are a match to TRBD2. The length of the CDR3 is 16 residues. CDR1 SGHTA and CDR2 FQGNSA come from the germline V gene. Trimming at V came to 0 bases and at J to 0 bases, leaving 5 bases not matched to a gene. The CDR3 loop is CASSLAGGASSYEQYF. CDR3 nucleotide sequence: TGTGCCAGCAGCTTAGCGGGAGGGGCCTCCTCCTACGAGCAGTACTTC.

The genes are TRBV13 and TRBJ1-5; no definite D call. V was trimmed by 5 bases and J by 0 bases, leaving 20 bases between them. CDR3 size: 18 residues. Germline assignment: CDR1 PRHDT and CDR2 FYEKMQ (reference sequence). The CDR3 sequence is CASSPEALIMNSNQPQHF. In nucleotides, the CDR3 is TGTGCCAGCAGCCCCGAAGCCCTTATAATGAATAGCAATCAGCCCCAGCATTTT.

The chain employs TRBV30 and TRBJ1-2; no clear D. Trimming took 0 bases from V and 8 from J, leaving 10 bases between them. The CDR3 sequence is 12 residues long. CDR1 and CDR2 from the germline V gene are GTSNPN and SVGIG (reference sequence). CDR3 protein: CAWSVAVGGYTF. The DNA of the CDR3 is TGTGCCTGGAGTGTAGCCGTCGGGGGCTACACCTTC.

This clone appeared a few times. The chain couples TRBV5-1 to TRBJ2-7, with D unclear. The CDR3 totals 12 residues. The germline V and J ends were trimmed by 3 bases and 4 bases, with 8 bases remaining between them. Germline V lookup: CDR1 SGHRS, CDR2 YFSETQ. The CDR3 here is CASSSDKYEQYF. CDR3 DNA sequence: TGCGCCAGCAGCTCAGACAAATACGAGCAGTACTTC.

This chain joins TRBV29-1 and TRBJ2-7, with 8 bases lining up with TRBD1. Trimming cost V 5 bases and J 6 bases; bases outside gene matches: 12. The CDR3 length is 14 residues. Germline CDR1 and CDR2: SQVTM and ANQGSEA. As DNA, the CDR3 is TGCAGCGTTATACCGGGACAGGTCCTGGGCGAGCAGTACTTC. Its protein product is CSVIPGQVLGEQYF.

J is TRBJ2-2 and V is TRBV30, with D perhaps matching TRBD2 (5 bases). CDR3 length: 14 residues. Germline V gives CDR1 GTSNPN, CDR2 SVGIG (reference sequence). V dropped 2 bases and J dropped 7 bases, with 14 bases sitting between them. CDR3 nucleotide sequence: TGTGCCTGGAGTCGCGGTCCTCGGGGCGGGGAGCTGTTTTTT. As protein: CAWSRGPRGGELFF.

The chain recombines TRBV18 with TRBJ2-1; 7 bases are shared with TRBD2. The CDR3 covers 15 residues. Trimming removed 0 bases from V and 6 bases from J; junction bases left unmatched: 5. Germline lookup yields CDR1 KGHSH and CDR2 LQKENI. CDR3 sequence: CASSPPASGPNEQFF. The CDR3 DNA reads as TGTGCCAGCTCACCACCGGCTAGCGGCCCCAATGAGCAGTTCTTC.

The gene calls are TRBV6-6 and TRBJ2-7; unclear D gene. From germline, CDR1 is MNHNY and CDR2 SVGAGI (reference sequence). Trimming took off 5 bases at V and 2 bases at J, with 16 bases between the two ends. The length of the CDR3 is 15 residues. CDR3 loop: CASSTRLGEAYEQYF. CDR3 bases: TGTGCCAGCAGTACTCGACTCGGAGAAGCCTACGAGCAGTACTTC.

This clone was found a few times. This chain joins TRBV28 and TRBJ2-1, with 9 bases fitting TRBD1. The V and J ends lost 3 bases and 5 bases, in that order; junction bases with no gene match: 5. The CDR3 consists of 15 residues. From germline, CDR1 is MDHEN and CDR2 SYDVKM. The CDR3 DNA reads TGTGCCAGCAGTTTGAGCGGACAGGGGAACAATGAGCAGTTCTTC. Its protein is CASSLSGQGNNEQFF.